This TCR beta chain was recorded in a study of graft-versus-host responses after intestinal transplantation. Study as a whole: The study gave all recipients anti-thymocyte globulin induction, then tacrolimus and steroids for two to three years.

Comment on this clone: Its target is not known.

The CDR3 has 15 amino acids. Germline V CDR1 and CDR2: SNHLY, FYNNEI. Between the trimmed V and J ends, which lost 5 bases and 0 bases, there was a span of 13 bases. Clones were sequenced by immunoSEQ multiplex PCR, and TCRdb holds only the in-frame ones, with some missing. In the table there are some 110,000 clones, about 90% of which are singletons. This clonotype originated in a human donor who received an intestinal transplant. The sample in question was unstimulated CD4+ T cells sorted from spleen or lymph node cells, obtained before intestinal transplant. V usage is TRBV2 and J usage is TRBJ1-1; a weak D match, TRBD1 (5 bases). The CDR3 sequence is CASSRLGDMNTEAFF. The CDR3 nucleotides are TGTGCCAGCAGTCGATTGGGGGATATGAACACTGAAGCTTTCTTT. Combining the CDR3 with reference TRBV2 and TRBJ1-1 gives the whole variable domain EPEVTQTPSHQVTQMGQEVILRCVPISNHLYFYWYRQILGQKVEFLVSFYNNEISEKSEIFDDQFSVERPDGSNFTLKIRSTKLEDSAMYFCASSRLGDMNTEAFFGQGTRLTVV.